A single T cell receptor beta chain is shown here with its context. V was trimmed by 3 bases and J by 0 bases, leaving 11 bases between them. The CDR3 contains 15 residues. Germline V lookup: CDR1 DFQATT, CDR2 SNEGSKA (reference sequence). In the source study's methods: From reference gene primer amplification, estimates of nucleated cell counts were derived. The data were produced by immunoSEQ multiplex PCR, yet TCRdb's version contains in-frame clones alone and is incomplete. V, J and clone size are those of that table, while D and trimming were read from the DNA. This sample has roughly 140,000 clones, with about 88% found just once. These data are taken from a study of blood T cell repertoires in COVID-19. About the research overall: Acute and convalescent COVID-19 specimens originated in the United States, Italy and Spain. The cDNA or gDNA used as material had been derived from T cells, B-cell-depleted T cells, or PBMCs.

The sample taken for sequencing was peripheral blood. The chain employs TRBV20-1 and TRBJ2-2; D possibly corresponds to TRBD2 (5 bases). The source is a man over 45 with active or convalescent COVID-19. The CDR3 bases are TGCAGTGCTAGTTTTGAGGGAGCGAACACCGGGGAGCTGTTTTTT. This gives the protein CSASFEGANTGELFF.